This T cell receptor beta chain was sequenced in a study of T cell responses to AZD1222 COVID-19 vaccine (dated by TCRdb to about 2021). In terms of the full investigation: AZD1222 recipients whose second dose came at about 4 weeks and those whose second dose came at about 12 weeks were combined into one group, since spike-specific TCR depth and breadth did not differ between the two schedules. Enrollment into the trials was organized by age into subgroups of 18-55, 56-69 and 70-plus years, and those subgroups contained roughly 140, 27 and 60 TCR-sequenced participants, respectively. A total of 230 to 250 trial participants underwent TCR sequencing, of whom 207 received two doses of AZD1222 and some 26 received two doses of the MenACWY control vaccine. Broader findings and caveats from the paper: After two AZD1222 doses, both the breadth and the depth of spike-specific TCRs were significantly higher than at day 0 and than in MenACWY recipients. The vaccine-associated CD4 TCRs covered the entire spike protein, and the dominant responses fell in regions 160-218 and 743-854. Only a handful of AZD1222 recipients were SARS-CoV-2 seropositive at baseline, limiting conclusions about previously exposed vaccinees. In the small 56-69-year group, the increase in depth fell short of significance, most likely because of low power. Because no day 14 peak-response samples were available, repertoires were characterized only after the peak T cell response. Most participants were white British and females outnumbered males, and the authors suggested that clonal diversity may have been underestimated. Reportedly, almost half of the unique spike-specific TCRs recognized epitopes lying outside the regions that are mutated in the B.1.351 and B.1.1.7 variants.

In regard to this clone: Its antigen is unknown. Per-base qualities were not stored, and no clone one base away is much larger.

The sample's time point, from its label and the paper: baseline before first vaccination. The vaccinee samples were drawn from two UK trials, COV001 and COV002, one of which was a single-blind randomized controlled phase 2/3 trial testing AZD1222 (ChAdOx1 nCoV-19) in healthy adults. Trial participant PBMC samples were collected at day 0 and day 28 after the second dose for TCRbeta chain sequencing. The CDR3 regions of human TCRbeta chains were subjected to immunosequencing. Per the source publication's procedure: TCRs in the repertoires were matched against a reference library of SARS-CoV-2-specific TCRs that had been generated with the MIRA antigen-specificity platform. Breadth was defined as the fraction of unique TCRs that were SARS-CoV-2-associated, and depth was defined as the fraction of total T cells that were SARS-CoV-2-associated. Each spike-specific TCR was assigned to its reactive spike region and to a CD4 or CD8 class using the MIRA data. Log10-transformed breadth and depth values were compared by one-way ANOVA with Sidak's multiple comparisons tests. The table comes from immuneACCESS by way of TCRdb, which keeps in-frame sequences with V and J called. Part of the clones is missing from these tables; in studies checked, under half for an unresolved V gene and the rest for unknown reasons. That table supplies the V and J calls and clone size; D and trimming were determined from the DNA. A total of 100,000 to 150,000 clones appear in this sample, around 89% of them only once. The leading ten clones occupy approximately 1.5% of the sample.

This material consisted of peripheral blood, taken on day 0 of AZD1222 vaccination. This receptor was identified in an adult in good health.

CDR3 loop: CASSLGGLEFDEAFF. The bases are TGTGCCAGCAGCTTGGGGGGACTGGAGTTCGATGAAGCTTTCTTT. In this chain, TRBV5-5 is recombined with TRBJ1-1; TRBD1 might be the D gene, on 5 matching bases. At the junction V is shortened by 0 bases and J by 7 bases, with 16 bases in between. Measured from the cysteine to the phenylalanine, the CDR3 is 15 residues long. Here the CDR3 DNA is all that survives: 45 bases in frame from base 1. For CDR1 and CDR2, the germline V gene (reference sequence) lists SGHKS and YYEKEE. With all but the CDR3 taken from the reference TRBV5-5 and TRBJ1-1 genes, the full variable domain is: DAGVTQSPTHLIKTRGQQVTLRCSPISGHKSVSWYQQVLGQGPQFIFQYYEKEERGRGNFPDRFSARQFPNYSSELNVNALLLGDSALYLCASSLGGLEFDEAFFGQGTRLTVV.